The clone carrying this T cell receptor (beta chain) was found many times. Its antigen remains unidentified. The second PCR ran roughly 7 to 12 cycles with a sample-barcoded 5' primer and J-beta primers. TCRdb reprocessed the 5' RACE reads via MiXCR and lists one record per CDR3 protein. The sample holds hundreds of thousands of distinct CDR3 sequences, 29% seen once. This sample was included in a study of blood T cells in healthy people across ages. Regarding the study as a whole: Unknown donor CMV status possibly confounded expanded clonotype changes. Older age went with lower TCR beta diversity per million T cells, in a roughly linear way.

Germline CDR1 reads SNHLY; CDR2 reads FYNNEI. The germline V and J ends were trimmed by 3 bases and 7 bases, with 12 bases remaining between them. The CDR3 is made up of 13 amino acids. About 10 milliliters of peripheral blood were drawn from each donor into EDTA-treated tubes. The material sequenced was blood. The clonotype was recovered from a woman of 80 years or more in good health. The J gene is TRBJ2-5, the V gene TRBV2; D gene unclear. CDR3 coding DNA: TGTGCCAGCAGTGACATTCCAGGACGGACCCAGTACTTC. Protein: CASSDIPGRTQYF.